The clone carrying this TCR beta chain was recorded at least ten times. Antigen specificity is unknown. The data belong to a study of T-cell memory formation after mild COVID-19. General study points: Some SARS-CoV-2-responding clones were already detected in memory before infection.

5'RACE with constant-segment primers built TCRalpha and TCRbeta cDNA libraries with UMIs. A single record per CDR3 protein comes from TCRdb applying MiXCR to the 5' RACE reads. The table has about 350,000 distinct CDR3 sequences, roughly 13% seen once. Trimming removed 6 bases from V and 4 bases from J; junction bases left unmatched: 5. Germline values: CDR1 SEHNR, CDR2 FQNEAQ (reference sequence). The CDR3 consists of 14 residues. The sequence was collected from a man aged 18 to 30 who had mild COVID-19 (a few samples of this study predate the infection). Cell type and time point are not known. The chain links TRBV7-9 to TRBJ1-4; TRBD1 matches at 7 bases. Sample: PBMCs or a T cell subset sorted from them (not recorded which). The CDR3 DNA reads as TGTGCCAGCAGAGATAACAGGGGTAATGAAAAACTGTTTTTT. Protein product: CASRDNRGNEKLFF.